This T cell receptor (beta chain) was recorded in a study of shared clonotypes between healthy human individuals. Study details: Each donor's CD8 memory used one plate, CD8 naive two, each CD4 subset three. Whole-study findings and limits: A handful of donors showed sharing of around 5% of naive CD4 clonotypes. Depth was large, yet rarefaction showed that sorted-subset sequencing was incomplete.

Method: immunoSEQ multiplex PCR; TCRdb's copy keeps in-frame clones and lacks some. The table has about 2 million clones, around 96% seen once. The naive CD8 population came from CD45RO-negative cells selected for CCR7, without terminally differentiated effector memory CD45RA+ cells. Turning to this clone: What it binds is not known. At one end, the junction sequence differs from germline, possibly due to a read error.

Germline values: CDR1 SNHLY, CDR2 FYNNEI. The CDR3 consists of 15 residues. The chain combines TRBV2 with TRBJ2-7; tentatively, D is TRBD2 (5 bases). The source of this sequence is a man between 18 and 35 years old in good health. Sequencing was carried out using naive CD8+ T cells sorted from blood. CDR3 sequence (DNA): TGTGCCAGCAGAGAAGAGAGCGGTATCAGCTACGAGCAGTACTTC. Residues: CASREESGISYEQYF.